The source of this TCR beta chain is a study of blood T cell repertoires in COVID-19. This clone was recorded a few times. The V gene's germline CDR1 is SGHRS and CDR2 YFSETQ. Trimming took 4 bases from V and 3 from J; bases not matched to a gene: 5. The CDR3 spans 15 residues. Data came from immunoSEQ multiplex PCR; TCRdb stores just in-frame clones and leaves some out. The repertoire holds 55,000 to 75,000 clones, with roughly 81% as singletons. Sequenced input: peripheral blood. The chain has TRBV5-1 and TRBJ1-2; 11 nucleotides agree with TRBD1. The clonotype was recovered from a human donor in a cohort sampled during active COVID-19. The CDR3 coding sequence is TGCGCCAGCAGCGCTGGGACAGGGGGGGACTATGGCTACACCTTC. This encodes CASSAGTGGDYGYTF. Full variable domain (remainder filled in from reference TRBV5-1 and TRBJ1-2): KAGVTQTPRYLIKTRGQQVTLSCSPISGHRSVSWYQQTPGQGLQFLFEYFSETQRNKGNFPGRFSGRQFSNSRSEMNVSTLELGDSALYLCASSAGTGGDYGYTFGSGTRLTVV.